This T cell receptor (beta chain) originates from a study of blood T cell repertoires in COVID-19. Across the study: Acute and convalescent COVID-19 samples came from the United States, Italy and Spain. The analysed material was cDNA or gDNA that came from T cells, B-cell-depleted T cells, or PBMCs.

Some clones are missing from TCRdb's copy, which holds only in-frame ones; the method was immunoSEQ multiplex PCR. The table records about 30,000 clones, 88% of them present only once. Trimming removed 1 base from V and 3 bases from J, with 14 bases in between. The CDR3 has 16 amino acids. The germline CDR1 and CDR2 sequences are LGHDT and YNNKEL (reference sequence). Sequences were obtained from peripheral blood. The origin of this receptor is a human donor in a cohort sampled during active COVID-19. This chain uses TRBV3-1 (or the pseudogene TRBV3-2) with TRBJ2-3; possibly TRBD2 for D (7 bases). The CDR3 spells CASSQVRGRGTDTQYF. CDR3 sequence (DNA): TGTGCCAGCAGCCAAGTAAGGGGGAGGGGGACAGATACGCAGTATTTT.